This TCR beta chain was identified in a study of blood T cell repertoires in COVID-19. Overall study context: Samples came from the United States, Italy and Spain, spanning acute and convalescent COVID-19. T cells, B-cell-depleted T cells, or PBMCs supplied cDNA or gDNA.

Participants' own reports of clinical history determined their cohort assignment. Under the authors' procedure: Amplified reference gene primers provided the basis for estimating nucleated cell counts. The protocol was immunoSEQ multiplex PCR, while the TCRdb copy is restricted to in-frame clones and leaves out a portion. V and J calls and clone size follow that table, whereas D and trimming were derived from the DNA. The sample gives hundreds of thousands of clones, 80% to 90% of which show up once; 0.95% to 1.2% is in the top ten. The germline V gene has CDR1 MNHEY and CDR2 SVGAGI. This CDR3 is built from 15 residues. V trimming: 6 bases; J trimming: 0 bases; junction bases outside the gene matches: 5.

The chain combines TRBV6-5 with TRBJ2-1; 7 bases are a match to TRBD1. The sequenced sample consisted of PBMCs or T cells enriched from blood (not recorded which). The TCR was taken from a man aged 30 to 45 who had recovered from COVID-19. The CDR3 protein is CASSARGSSYNEQFF. The CDR3 DNA reads TGTGCCAGCAGCGCCAGGGGGAGCTCCTACAATGAGCAGTTCTTC.